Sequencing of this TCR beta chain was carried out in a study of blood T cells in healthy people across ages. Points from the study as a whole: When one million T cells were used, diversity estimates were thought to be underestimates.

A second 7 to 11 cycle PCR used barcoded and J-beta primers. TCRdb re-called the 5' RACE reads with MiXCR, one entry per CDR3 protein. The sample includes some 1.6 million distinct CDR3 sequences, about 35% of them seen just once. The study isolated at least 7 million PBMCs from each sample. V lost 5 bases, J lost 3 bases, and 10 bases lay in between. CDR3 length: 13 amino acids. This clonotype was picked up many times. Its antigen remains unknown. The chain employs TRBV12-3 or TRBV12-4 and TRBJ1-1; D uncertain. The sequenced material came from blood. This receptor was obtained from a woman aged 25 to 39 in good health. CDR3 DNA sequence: TGTGCCAGCAGTCCTCGACAAGACACTGAAGCTTTCTTT. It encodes CASSPRQDTEAFF.